Sequencing of this T cell receptor (beta chain) was carried out in a study of CD8 T cells in Susac syndrome. Reverse transcription used about 0.5 to 1 ug RNA and random hexamers. The CDR3 of TCR beta was amplified by immunoSEQ multiplex PCR across 54 Vbeta and 13 Jbeta. Each CDR3 protein gets one entry after TCRdb re-called the immunoSEQ multiplex PCR reads with MiXCR. Of some 110,000 distinct CDR3 sequences in the sample, 93% are singletons; the top ten hold roughly 0.33%. Stable or active relapsing-remitting multiple sclerosis, untreated and meeting revised McDonald criteria, defined the controls. The TEMRA cells underwent FACS enrichment, while the CD8+ and CD4+ T cells underwent negative isolation. Germline assignment: CDR1 MNHEY and CDR2 SVGAGI. CDR3 size: 16 residues. V was trimmed by 0 bases and J by 0 bases, leaving 12 bases between them.

The chain couples TRBV6-5 to TRBJ2-7, with D unresolved. The sequenced material came from CD8+ T cells from PBMCs. The source is a human donor with multiple sclerosis. CDR3 DNA sequence: TGTGCCAGCAGTTACTCGCTCCACCACAGCTCCTACGAGCAGTACGTC. Translation gives CASSYSLHHSSYEQYV.